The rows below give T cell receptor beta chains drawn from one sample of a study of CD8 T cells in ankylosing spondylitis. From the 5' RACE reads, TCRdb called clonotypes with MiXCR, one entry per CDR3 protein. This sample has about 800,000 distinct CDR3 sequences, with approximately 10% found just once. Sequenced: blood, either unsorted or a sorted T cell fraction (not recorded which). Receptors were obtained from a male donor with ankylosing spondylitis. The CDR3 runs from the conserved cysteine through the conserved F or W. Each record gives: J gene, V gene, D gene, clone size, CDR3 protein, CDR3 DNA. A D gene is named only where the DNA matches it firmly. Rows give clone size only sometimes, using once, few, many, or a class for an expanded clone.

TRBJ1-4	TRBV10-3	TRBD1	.	CAIRPGQGGEKLFF	TGTGCCATCAGACCAGGACAGGGAGGTGAAAAACTGTTTTTT
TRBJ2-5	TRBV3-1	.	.	CASSQAAGYQETQYF	TGTGCCAGCAGCCAAGCAGCTGGCTACCAAGAGACCCAGTACTTC
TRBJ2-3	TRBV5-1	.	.	CASSLSGTLEDTQYF	TGCGCCAGCAGCTTGTCCGGGACATTAGAAGATACGCAGTATTTT
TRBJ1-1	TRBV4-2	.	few	CASSQAGYGAFF	TGTGCCAGCAGCCAAGCAGGCTATGGAGCTTTCTTT
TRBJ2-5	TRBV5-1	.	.	CASSLGIGSQETQYF	TGCGCCAGCAGCTTGGGCATTGGCAGTCAAGAGACCCAGTACTTC
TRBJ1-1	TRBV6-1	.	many	CASRPDSMNTEAFF	TGTGCCAGCAGGCCGGACAGCATGAACACTGAAGCTTTCTTT
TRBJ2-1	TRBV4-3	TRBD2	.	CASSQDHTSGGADRFF	TGCGCCAGCAGCCAAGATCATACTAGCGGGGGGGCCGACCGGTTCTTC
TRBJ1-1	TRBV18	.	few	CASSLSTDLNTEAFF	TGTGCCAGCTCACTTTCGACAGATCTGAACACTGAAGCTTTCTTT
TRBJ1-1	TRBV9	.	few	CASSATSDTEAFF	TGTGCCAGCAGCGCGACGTCTGACACTGAAGCTTTCTTT
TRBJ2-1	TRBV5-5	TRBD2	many	CASSFTSGELSYNEQFF	TGTGCCAGCAGTTTCACTAGCGGGGAACTTTCCTACAATGAGCAGTTCTTC
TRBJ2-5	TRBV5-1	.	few	CASSWRSPGGETQYF	TGCGCCAGCAGCTGGAGGTCTCCTGGAGGAGAGACCCAGTACTTC
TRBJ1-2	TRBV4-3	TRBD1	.	CASSSPGQGEYGYTF	TGCGCCAGCAGCTCCCCCGGACAGGGAGAATATGGCTACACCTTC
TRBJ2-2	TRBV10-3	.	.	CAISQRAPPGELFF	TGTGCCATCAGCCAGCGGGCCCCCCCCGGGGAGCTGTTTTTT
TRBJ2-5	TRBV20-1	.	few	CSAADGVGETQYF	TGCAGTGCTGCCGATGGGGTAGGGGAGACCCAGTACTTC
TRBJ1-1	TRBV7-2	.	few	CASSKRDTYTEAFF	TGTGCCAGCAGCAAACGGGACACCTACACTGAAGCTTTCTTT
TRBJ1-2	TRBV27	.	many	CASSLSIGGGYTF	TGTGCCAGCAGTTTATCCATCGGTGGTGGCTACACCTTC
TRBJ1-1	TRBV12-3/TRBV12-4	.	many	CASSLLGGLNTEAFF	TGTGCCAGCAGTTTATTGGGGGGGTTGAACACTGAAGCTTTCTTT
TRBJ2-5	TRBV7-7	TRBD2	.	CASSSRLAGREKTQYF	TGTGCTAGCAGCTCAAGACTAGCGGGAAGGGAAAAGACCCAGTACTTC
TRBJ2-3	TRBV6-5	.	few	CASSSGVFTDTQYF	TGTGCCAGCAGTTCGGGTGTATTCACAGATACGCAGTATTTT
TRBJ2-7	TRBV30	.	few	CAWAGFSYEQYF	TGTGCCTGGGCAGGGTTCTCCTACGAGCAGTACTTC
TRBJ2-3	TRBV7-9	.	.	CATKRSFGTDTQYF	TGTGCCACAAAGAGGTCTTTCGGCACAGATACGCAGTATTTT
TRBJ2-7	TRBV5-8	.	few	CASSRGPGTYEQYF	TGTGCCAGCAGCCGCGGCCCAGGGACTTACGAGCAGTACTTC
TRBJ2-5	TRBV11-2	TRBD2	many	CASSLGITSGEENQYF	TGTGCCAGCAGCTTAGGGATTACTAGCGGAGAAGAGAACCAGTACTTC
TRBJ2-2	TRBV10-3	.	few	CAISERGVTGTGELFF	TGTGCCATCAGTGAGAGGGGAGTGACAGGCACCGGGGAGCTGTTTTTT
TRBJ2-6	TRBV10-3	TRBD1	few	CATGQGRGNGANVLTF	TGTGCCACCGGACAGGGTCGGGGAAATGGGGCCAACGTCCTGACTTTC
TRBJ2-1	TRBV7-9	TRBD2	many	CASSRLAGNEQFF	TGTGCCAGCAGCCGACTAGCGGGGAATGAGCAGTTCTTC
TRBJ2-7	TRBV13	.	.	CASSSITSSNYEQYF	TGTGCCAGCAGCTCCATAACTAGCAGCAATTACGAGCAGTACTTC
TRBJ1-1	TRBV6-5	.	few	CASSYNPRPTNTEAFF	TGTGCCAGCAGTTACAATCCCCGCCCTACGAACACTGAAGCTTTCTTT
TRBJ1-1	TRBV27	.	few	CASNEGTEAFF	TGTGCCAGCAATGAGGGCACTGAAGCTTTCTTT
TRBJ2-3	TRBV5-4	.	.	CASSLSWEDTQYF	TGTGCCAGCAGCTTGTCTTGGGAAGATACGCAGTATTTT
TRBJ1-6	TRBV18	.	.	CASSPQTGRGSPLHF	TGTGCCAGCTCACCCCAAACAGGGAGAGGCTCACCCCTCCACTTT
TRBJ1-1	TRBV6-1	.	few	CASREAGGLNTEAFF	TGTGCCAGCAGGGAGGCTGGAGGCCTGAACACTGAAGCTTTCTTT
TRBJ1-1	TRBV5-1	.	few	CASSPLQGASEAFF	TGCGCCAGCAGCCCGTTGCAAGGAGCTTCTGAAGCTTTCTTT
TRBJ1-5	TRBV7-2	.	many	CASSPHRNSNQPQHF	TGTGCCAGCAGCCCCCACAGGAATAGCAATCAGCCCCAGCATTTT
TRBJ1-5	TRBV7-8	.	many	CASSPRQNSNQPQHF	TGTGCCAGCAGCCCAAGACAAAATAGCAATCAGCCCCAGCATTTT
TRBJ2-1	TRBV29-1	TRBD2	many	CSVGPRSLAGGPNEQFF	TGCAGCGTTGGCCCTCGAAGTTTAGCGGGGGGGCCAAATGAGCAGTTCTTC
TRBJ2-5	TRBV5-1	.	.	CASSLSTREAQETQYF	TGCGCCAGCAGCTTGAGTACCCGAGAGGCCCAAGAGACCCAGTACTTC
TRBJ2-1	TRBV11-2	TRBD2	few	CASSFTEGLAGANEQFF	TGTGCCAGCAGCTTCACAGAAGGGCTAGCGGGAGCTAATGAGCAGTTCTTC
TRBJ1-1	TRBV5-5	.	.	CASSLLPWDTEAFF	TGTGCCAGCAGCTTGCTCCCCTGGGACACTGAAGCTTTCTTT
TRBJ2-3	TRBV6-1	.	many	CASLRKGPGDTQYF	TGTGCCAGCCTAAGAAAAGGGCCAGGAGATACGCAGTATTTT
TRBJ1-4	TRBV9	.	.	CASSGIGGNEKLFF	TGTGCCAGCAGCGGTATAGGGGGGAATGAAAAACTGTTTTTT
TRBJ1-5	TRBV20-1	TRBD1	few	CSAGTGGAFQPQHF	TGCAGTGCCGGAACAGGGGGCGCTTTCCAGCCCCAGCATTTT
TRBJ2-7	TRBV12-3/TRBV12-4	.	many	CASSFMSDSYEQYF	TGTGCCAGCAGTTTCATGAGCGACTCCTACGAGCAGTACTTC
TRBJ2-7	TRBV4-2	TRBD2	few	CASSQDSASGGFSYEQYF	TGTGCCAGCAGCCAAGATTCGGCTAGCGGGGGATTCTCCTACGAGCAGTACTTC
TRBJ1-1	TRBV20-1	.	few	CSARRGFTEAFF	TGCAGTGCTAGAAGGGGGTTCACTGAAGCTTTCTTT
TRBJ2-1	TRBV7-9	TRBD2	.	CASSLGLAVRAEEFF	TGTGCCAGCAGCTTAGGACTAGCGGTCCGAGCTGAGGAGTTCTTC
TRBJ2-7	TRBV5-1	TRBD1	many	CASSIDRGVNEQYF	TGCGCCAGCAGCATAGACAGGGGCGTCAACGAGCAGTACTTC
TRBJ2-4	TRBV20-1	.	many	CSALRSGPSKNIQYF	TGCAGTGCTCTGCGGTCGGGGCCGTCCAAAAACATTCAGTACTTC
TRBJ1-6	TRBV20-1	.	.	CSASRSQGGNSPLHF	TGCAGTGCTAGCCGTTCACAGGGAGGAAATTCACCCCTCCACTTT
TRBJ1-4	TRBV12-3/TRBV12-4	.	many	CASSRIGGSEEKLFF	TGTGCCAGCAGTCGAATAGGGGGTTCGGAGGAAAAACTGTTTTTT
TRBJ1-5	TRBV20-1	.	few	CSVLFSNQPQHF	TGCAGTGTTCTCTTTAGCAATCAGCCCCAGCATTTT
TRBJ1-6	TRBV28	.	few	CASSFRSSPLHF	TGTGCCAGCAGTTTTCGGTCCTCACCCCTCCACTTT
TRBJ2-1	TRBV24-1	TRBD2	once	CATSDPLTSGRVNEQFF	TGTGCCACCAGTGATCCCCTCACTAGCGGGAGAGTTAATGAGCAGTTCTTC